Shown below are 3 T cell receptor beta chains from a single sample sequenced in a study of OX40 agonist ivuxolimab in advanced cancers. Sequencing was performed with immunoSEQ multiplex PCR; in TCRdb, only in-frame clones are kept and a portion is missing. The table lists tens of thousands of clones, approximately 90% of them singletons, with around 0.51% in the top ten. The specimen was CD4+ or CD8+ T cells sorted from blood, collected in a trial of the OX40 agonist ivuxolimab. These receptor sequences come from an adult with an advanced solid tumor such as melanoma, head and neck, liver or kidney cancer.

J is TRBJ2-1 and V is TRBV15; D remains unclear. The germline V and J ends were trimmed by 0 bases and 6 bases, with 15 bases remaining between them. The V gene's germline CDR1 is LNHNV and CDR2 YYDKDF (reference sequence). CDR3 length: 16 amino acids. CDR3 bases: TGTGCCACCAGCAGAGATTACCGCCTTAGTAGCAATGAGCAGTTCTTC. The encoded protein is CATSRDYRLSSNEQFF.

V usage is TRBV5-1 and J usage is TRBJ1-1; a possible D gene is TRBD1 (6 bases). Per germline, CDR1 SGHRS and CDR2 YFSETQ. V lost 9 bases to trimming and J lost 4 bases, with 16 bases between them. The CDR3 extends over 13 amino acids. The CDR3 here is CATTGPRGTEAFF. In DNA form, the CDR3 reads TGCGCCACAACAGGGCCCCGGGGCACTGAAGCTTTCTTT.

This CDR3 is CASSVQGGTQYF. Here the CDR3 DNA reads TGTGCCAGCAGCGTACAGGGGGGGACCCAGTACTTC. The chain uses TRBV9 and TRBJ2-5, with D maybe TRBD1 (7 bases). CDR1 and CDR2 (germline): SGDLS, YYNGEE. This CDR3 comprises 12 residues. V gave up 1 base and J gave up 7 bases, with 8 bases separating them.